Listed below are T cell receptor beta chains from one sample, sequenced in a study of shared clonotypes between healthy human individuals. Clones were read by immunoSEQ multiplex PCR, and TCRdb kept only the in-frame ones, dropping some. Of under 1,100,000 clones in the sample, about 74% were seen once. Input material: memory CD4+ T cells sorted from blood. These receptors came from a man between 18 and 35 years old in good health. CDR3s include the opening cysteine and the closing phenylalanine or tryptophan. A D gene is named only where the DNA matches it firmly. Size is stated for part of the rows, as once, few or many counts, or as a class when the clone is expanded.

DNA: TGTGCCAGCACCATACTGGGAGGGGAAGCTTTCTTT
CDR3: CASTILGGEAFF
size: NA
J: TRBJ1-1
length: 12
D: NA
V: TRBV6-6

DNA: TGTGCCAGCAGTTTAATGGGCAGGGGGCAAGCCACAGATACGCAGTATTTT
CDR3: CASSLMGRGQATDTQYF
size: few
J: TRBJ2-3
length: 17
D: TRBD1
V: TRBV28

DNA: TGTGCCAGCACTCTTGGGGTAGGGGAAAAACTGTTTTTT
CDR3: CASTLGVGEKLFF
size: NA
J: TRBJ1-4
length: 13
D: NA
V: TRBV7-2

DNA: TGTGCCAGCAGCCCGGGGGGACAGGGTAACTATGGCTACACCTTC
CDR3: CASSPGGQGNYGYTF
size: NA
J: TRBJ1-2
length: 15
D: TRBD1
V: TRBV5-4

DNA: TGTGCCAGCAGCTTAGCGGTGACTAGCGGGTACGAGCAGTACTTC
CDR3: CASSLAVTSGYEQYF
size: NA
J: TRBJ2-7
length: 15
D: TRBD2
V: TRBV7-2

DNA: TGTGCCAGTAGTATCCCCCGGGGGGGAAAAAGGGAGCAGTTCTTC
CDR3: CASSIPRGGKREQFF
size: NA
J: TRBJ2-1
length: 15
D: TRBD2
V: TRBV19

DNA: TGTGCCAGCGACAGGGTGAGGGGAAACAGCGGCACTGAAGCTTTCTTT
CDR3: CASDRVRGNSGTEAFF
size: NA
J: TRBJ1-1
length: 16
D: TRBD1
V: TRBV2

DNA: TGTGCCAGCAGCCCCCGGGTAATAGCGGGAGGAGTAGCAGATACGCAGTATTTT
CDR3: CASSPRVIAGGVADTQYF
size: NA
J: TRBJ2-3
length: 18
D: TRBD2
V: TRBV11-2

DNA: TGTGCCACCACGAGGGACAGGTCTTCTTCACCCCTCCACTTT
CDR3: CATTRDRSSSPLHF
size: few
J: TRBJ1-6
length: 14
D: TRBD1
V: TRBV28

DNA: TGTGCCAGCAGTGCCGGGACTAGCGGTTTCGAGACCCAGTACTTC
CDR3: CASSAGTSGFETQYF
size: NA
J: TRBJ2-5
length: 15
D: TRBD2
V: TRBV28

DNA: TGCGCCAGCAGCATCGGGGGAACTAATGAAAAACTGTTTTTT
CDR3: CASSIGGTNEKLFF
size: NA
J: TRBJ1-4
length: 14
D: NA
V: TRBV5-1

DNA: TGTGCCAGTAGTTCGGGTAGCACCTCCTACAATGAGCAGTTCTTC
CDR3: CASSSGSTSYNEQFF
size: NA
J: TRBJ2-1
length: 15
D: NA
V: TRBV19

DNA: TGTGCCAGCAGCCAAGTCCGGCAGGGTTGGCAAGAGACCCAGTACTTC
CDR3: CASSQVRQGWQETQYF
size: few
J: TRBJ2-5
length: 16
D: NA
V: TRBV14

DNA: TGTGCCAGCAGCATTGTAGGGACAGGGGGCCTGGCTTTCTTT
CDR3: CASSIVGTGGLAFF
size: few
J: TRBJ1-1
length: 14
D: TRBD1
V: TRBV5-6

DNA: TGTGCCAGCAGGTCACGACAGGGGAGTCAGCCCCAGCATTTT
CDR3: CASRSRQGSQPQHF
size: NA
J: TRBJ1-5
length: 14
D: TRBD1
V: TRBV6-6

DNA: TGTGCCAGCAGGGAGACAGGTGGAGCTTTCTTT
CDR3: CASRETGGAFF
size: NA
J: TRBJ1-1
length: 11
D: NA
V: TRBV2

DNA: TGTGCCAGCAGCTTTGCTAGCACCGTGCGCGAGCAGTTCTTC
CDR3: CASSFASTVREQFF
size: once
J: TRBJ2-1
length: 14
D: NA
V: TRBV7-9

DNA: TGTGCCAGTAGTATCCCCCCCGGCTATGGCTACACCTTC
CDR3: CASSIPPGYGYTF
size: NA
J: TRBJ1-2
length: 13
D: NA
V: TRBV19

DNA: TGTGCCAGCAGCGTAGAGGGGGCCGCTGGCGAGCAGTACTTC
CDR3: CASSVEGAAGEQYF
size: few
J: TRBJ2-7
length: 14
D: TRBD1
V: TRBV9

DNA: TGTGCCAGTACCGACCGACAGGGGGCGCGAACTGAAGCTTTCTTT
CDR3: CASTDRQGARTEAFF
size: NA
J: TRBJ1-1
length: 15
D: TRBD1
V: TRBV19

DNA: TGTGCCACCGCGGGAGGGGGGACTATACAGCCCCAGCATTTT
CDR3: CATAGGGTIQPQHF
size: NA
J: TRBJ1-5
length: 14
D: NA
V: TRBV15

DNA: TGTGCCAGCAGTTTTTCAGCAGCGGGGAAGGAGACCCAGTACTTC
CDR3: CASSFSAAGKETQYF
size: few
J: TRBJ2-5
length: 15
D: TRBD2
V: TRBV27

DNA: TGCGCCAGCAAAGAGCCAGGGGGCTATGGCTACACCTTC
CDR3: CASKEPGGYGYTF
size: NA
J: TRBJ1-2
length: 13
D: TRBD1
V: TRBV5-1

DNA: TGTGCCAGCAGCCGGAAGATGAACACCGGGGAGCTGTTTTTT
CDR3: CASSRKMNTGELFF
size: NA
J: TRBJ2-2
length: 14
D: NA
V: TRBV7-2

DNA: TGCGCCAGCAGCCCTGGGACAGGGAATACCTACGAGCAGTACTTC
CDR3: CASSPGTGNTYEQYF
size: NA
J: TRBJ2-7
length: 15
D: TRBD1
V: TRBV5-1

DNA: TGCGCCAGCAGCTCCGGGGGGGGCGGTGGTTCACCCCTCCACTTT
CDR3: CASSSGGGGGSPLHF
size: NA
J: TRBJ1-6
length: 15
D: NA
V: TRBV5-1

DNA: TGTGCCAGCAGTGGGAGGGGGGGGTTCACAGATACGCAGTATTTT
CDR3: CASSGRGGFTDTQYF
size: once
J: TRBJ2-3
length: 15
D: NA
V: TRBV6-1

DNA: TGTGCCAGCAGACTACAGGGACAGGGCTACACCTTC
CDR3: CASRLQGQGYTF
size: NA
J: TRBJ1-2
length: 12
D: TRBD1
V: TRBV28

DNA: TGTGCCCGCAGACTAGCGGGAGGCACCGGGGAGCTGTTTTTT
CDR3: CARRLAGGTGELFF
size: NA
J: TRBJ2-2
length: 14
D: TRBD2
V: TRBV30